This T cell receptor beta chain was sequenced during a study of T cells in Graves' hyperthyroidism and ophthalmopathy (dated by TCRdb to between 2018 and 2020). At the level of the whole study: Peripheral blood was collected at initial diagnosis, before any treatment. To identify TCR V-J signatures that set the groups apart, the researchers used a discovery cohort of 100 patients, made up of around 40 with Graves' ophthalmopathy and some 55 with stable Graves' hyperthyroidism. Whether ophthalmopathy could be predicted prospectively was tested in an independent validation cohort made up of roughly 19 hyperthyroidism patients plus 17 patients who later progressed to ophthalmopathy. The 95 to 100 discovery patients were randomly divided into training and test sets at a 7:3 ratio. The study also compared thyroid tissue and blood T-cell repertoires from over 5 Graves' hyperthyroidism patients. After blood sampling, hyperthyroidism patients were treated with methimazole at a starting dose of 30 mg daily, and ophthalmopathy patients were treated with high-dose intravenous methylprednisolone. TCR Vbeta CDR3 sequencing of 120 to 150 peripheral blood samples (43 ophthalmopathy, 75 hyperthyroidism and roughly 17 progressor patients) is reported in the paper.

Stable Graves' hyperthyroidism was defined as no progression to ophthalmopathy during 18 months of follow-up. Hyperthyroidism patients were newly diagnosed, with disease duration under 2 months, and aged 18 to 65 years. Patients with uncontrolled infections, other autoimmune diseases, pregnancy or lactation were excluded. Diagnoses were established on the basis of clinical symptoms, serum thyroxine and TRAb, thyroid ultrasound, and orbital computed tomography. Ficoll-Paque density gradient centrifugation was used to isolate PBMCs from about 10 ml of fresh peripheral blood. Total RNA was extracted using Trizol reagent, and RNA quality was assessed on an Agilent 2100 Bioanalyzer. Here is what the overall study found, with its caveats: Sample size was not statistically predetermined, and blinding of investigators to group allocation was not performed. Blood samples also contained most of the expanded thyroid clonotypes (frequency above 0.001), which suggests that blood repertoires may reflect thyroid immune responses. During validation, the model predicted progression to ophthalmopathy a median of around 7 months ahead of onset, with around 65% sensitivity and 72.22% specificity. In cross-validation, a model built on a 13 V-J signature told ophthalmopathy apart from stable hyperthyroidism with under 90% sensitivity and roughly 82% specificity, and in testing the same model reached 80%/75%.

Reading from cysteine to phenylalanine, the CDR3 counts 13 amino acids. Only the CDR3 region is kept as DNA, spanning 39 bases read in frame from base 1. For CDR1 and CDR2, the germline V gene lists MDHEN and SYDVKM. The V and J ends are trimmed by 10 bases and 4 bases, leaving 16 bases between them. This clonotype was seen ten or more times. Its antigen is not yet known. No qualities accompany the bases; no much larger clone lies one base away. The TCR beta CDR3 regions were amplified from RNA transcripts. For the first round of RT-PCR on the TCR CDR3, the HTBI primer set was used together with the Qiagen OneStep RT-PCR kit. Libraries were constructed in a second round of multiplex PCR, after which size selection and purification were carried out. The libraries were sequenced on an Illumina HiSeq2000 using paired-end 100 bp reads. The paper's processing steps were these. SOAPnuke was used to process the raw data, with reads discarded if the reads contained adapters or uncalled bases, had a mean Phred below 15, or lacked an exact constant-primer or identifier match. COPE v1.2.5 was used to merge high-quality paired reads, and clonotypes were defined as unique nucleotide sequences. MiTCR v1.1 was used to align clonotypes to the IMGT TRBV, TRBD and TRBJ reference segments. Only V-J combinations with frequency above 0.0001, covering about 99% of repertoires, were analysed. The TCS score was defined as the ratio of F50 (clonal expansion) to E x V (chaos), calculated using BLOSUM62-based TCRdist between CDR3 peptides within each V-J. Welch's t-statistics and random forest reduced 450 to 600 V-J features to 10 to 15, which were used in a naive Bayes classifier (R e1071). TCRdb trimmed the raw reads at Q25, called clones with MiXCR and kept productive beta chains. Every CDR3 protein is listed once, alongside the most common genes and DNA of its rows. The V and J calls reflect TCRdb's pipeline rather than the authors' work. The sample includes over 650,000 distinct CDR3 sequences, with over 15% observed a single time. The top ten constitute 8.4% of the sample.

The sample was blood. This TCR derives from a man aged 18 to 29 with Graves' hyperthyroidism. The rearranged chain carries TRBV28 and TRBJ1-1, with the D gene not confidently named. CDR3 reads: CATMAQMGTEAFF. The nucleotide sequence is TGTGCCACCATGGCACAGATGGGCACTGAAGCTTTCTTT.